This T cell receptor (beta chain) was identified during a study of human T cells and chemical hapten exposure (dated by TCRdb to the early 2020s). Study-wide context: For sensitization, 2% DPC in acetone was applied to a roughly 2 cm by roughly 2 cm area of upper inner arm skin. Libraries were pooled for sequencing, and per-sample TCR yields varied mainly because of small differences in library volumes within the pool. Peripheral blood TCR repertoire changes were tracked in vivo in alopecia patients during primary and secondary sensitization to the hapten diphenylcyclopropenone (DPC). Blood for TCR sequencing was provided by twenty-nine alopecia patients at one to four time points (pre-sensitization, 2, 6 and 24 weeks). Blood was sampled from patients pre-sensitization (week 0) and at 2, 6 and about 24 weeks after DPC sensitization. Weekly therapeutic DPC doses were additionally applied to the scalp of patients throughout the roughly 23-week study period. Patch tests used Finn chambers with 0.01% DPC on the upper back, scored after 6 days by International Contact Dermatitis Research Group standards. The mostly female patient cohort included alopecia areata with under or over 50% scalp involvement, alopecia totalis and alopecia universalis. Overall results and qualifications from the work: No change with DPC sensitization was found in the number of TCRs above 1 in 1000 frequency, and no evidence of global repertoire structure alterations was found. Alopecia, a presumed autoimmune disease, was present in all patients, so the immune response of the patients might differ from that of healthy individuals. Repeated subsampling changed both the strength of the expansion versus patch-test correlation and the threshold at which that correlation became significant. Compared with pre-sensitization or healthy control sets, expanded TCRs formed significantly more large CDR3 similarity clusters, which is consistent with antigen-driven responses. Patch test score correlated positively with the number of PT1 expanded TCRs, reaching significance at thresholds 8, 16 and 32 but not at 4.

This clonotype was observed a handful of times. It lacks a known antigen. Qualities for individual bases were not recorded, and no much larger clone is one base off. V drops 8 bases and J drops 0 bases, leaving 16 bases in between. From the germline V gene, CDR1 is SQVTM and CDR2 is ANQGSEA. The cysteine opens and the phenylalanine closes a CDR3 of 14 amino acids. Solely the CDR3 DNA is kept, with 42 bases framed from the first base. The sample's time point, from its label and the paper: patch test 1, 2 weeks after DPC sensitization. The label giving this sample's treatment or condition can be read as: therapeutic diphenylcyclopropenone sensitization with weekly scalp DPC. At each patch-test visit, blood was drawn before the patch test was applied. Patients were considered eligible if aged 18 to 70, diagnosed with alopecia and deemed suitable for DPC therapy, and patients were excluded if pregnant. Total RNA was extracted from unfractionated whole blood collected in Tempus Blood RNA tubes.

Library preparation employed RACE. The sample was run on a NextSeq 500. Library preparation attached unique molecular identifiers to individual cDNA molecules for quantitative, reproducible TCR counting. Both TCR alpha and TCR beta chains were sequenced from each blood RNA sample. In the source study's methods: A median of approximately 100,000 TCRs per sample was observed, with a range of 23,224 to 690,600. V, J and CDR3 annotation of the TCR reads was carried out using the Decombinator software suite. For the PS versus PT1 abundance plots, all samples were subsampled to the same number of TCRs (28,000). TCRs were defined as expanded if absent before sensitization and observed at least eight times at the 2-week time point. Starting from the raw public reads, TCRdb applied fastp trimming at Q25, assembled clones with MiXCR and retained in-frame beta chains. Entries are consolidated by CDR3 protein sequence, retaining the most common genes and DNA. The V and J calls and clone size are TCRdb's, not the authors'. In this sample the table shows just under 350,000 distinct CDR3 sequences, approximately 6.9% of which occur a single time. The ten largest clones represent 7% to 10% of the sample.

The TCR was taken from a woman younger than 35 with alopecia areata. Some clones in this sample may be carry-over from other donors' samples. The sequences come from whole blood, collected in connection with sensitization to the hapten diphenylcyclopropenone (DPC). Recombination joined TRBV29-1 with TRBJ2-5; the D segment could be TRBD2, given 6 matching bases. At the DNA level, the sequence is TGCAGCTCCCGGGACTCCCCGAACCAAGAGACCCAGTACTTC. Its protein is CSSRDSPNQETQYF.